The source of this T cell receptor (beta chain) is a study of blood T cell repertoires in COVID-19. On the study more broadly: Donors in the United States, Italy and Spain gave samples during acute or convalescent COVID-19. PBMCs, B-cell-depleted T cells, or T cells were the source of the cDNA or gDNA that made up the material.

Per the original data handling: Estimation of nucleated cell counts was performed using reference gene primer amplification. Sequenced by immunoSEQ multiplex PCR; TCRdb stores in-frame clones only, minus some. V, J and clone size reflect that table, while D and trimming were determined from the DNA. The table includes 200,000 to 250,000 clones, about 85% detected once. CDR3 length equals 13 residues. CDR1 SGHNT and CDR2 YENEEA come from the germline V gene. V was clipped by 9 bases and J by 7 bases; unmatched bases: 10. J is TRBJ2-3 and V is TRBV11-3; 7 bases agree with TRBD2. Sequencing input: peripheral blood. This sequence was found in a man between 35 and 55 years old with acute or convalescent COVID-19. CDR3 coding DNA: TGTGCCAGAAGGCGGGGGAGAGGGAATACGCAGTATTTT. It translates to CARRRGRGNTQYF.